A single TCR beta chain is shown here with its context. The entry originates in a study of blood T cell repertoires in COVID-19. The wider study: PBMCs, B-cell-depleted T cells, or T cells were the source of the cDNA or gDNA that made up the material.

Original processing methods: Researchers report that nucleated cell counts were estimated from reference gene primer amplification. Only in-frame clones appear in the TCRdb table, and some are missing; sequencing was by immunoSEQ multiplex PCR. V, J and clone size were drawn from that table, and D and trimming were deduced from the DNA. The table records approximately 160,000 clones, roughly 80% of them present only once. Germline V gene sequence: CDR1 KGHSH, CDR2 LQKENI. This CDR3 contains 17 residues. Between the trimmed V and J ends, which lost 3 bases and 8 bases, there was a span of 22 bases. The J gene is TRBJ1-4, the V gene TRBV18; D might be TRBD1 (5 bases). The sequencing input was peripheral blood. The sequence was collected from a man between 70 and 80 years old with acute or convalescent COVID-19. The CDR3 nucleotides are TGTGCCAGCTCACCTTCAATTACGACAGACCAGGAAGAAAAACTGTTTTTT. This translates into CASSPSITTDQEEKLFF.